This entry describes one T cell receptor (beta chain). The data were obtained in a study of blood T cell repertoires in COVID-19. About the study: Spain, Italy and the United States supplied samples that represented acute and convalescent COVID-19. T cells, B-cell-depleted T cells, or PBMCs supplied cDNA or gDNA.

As processed by the authors: Cell counts per sample came from amplifying reference gene primers. The table came from immunoSEQ multiplex PCR; TCRdb's copy has only in-frame clones and leaves some out. The V and J calls and clone size are taken from that table; D and trimming were inferred from the DNA. The table lists 70,000 to 95,000 clones, 84% of them singletons, with around 13% in the top ten. V shed 4 bases, J shed 8 bases, and the junction held 8 bases outside the gene matches. This CDR3 region has 16 residues. Germline assignment: CDR1 SGHKS and CDR2 YYEKEE (reference sequence). This chain links TRBV5-5 with TRBJ2-1; TRBD2 aligns across 14 bases. The sequence was collected from a human donor in a cohort sampled during active COVID-19. The sample taken for sequencing was peripheral blood. DNA for the CDR3: TGTGCCAGCAGCGTCCGACTAGCGGGGGGGCCTCATGAGCAGTTCTTC. This gives the protein CASSVRLAGGPHEQFF.